The TCR beta chain described here comes from a study of type 1 regulatory T cells. In regard to this clonotype: No antigen is known for it.

TCRdb re-called the reads with MiXCR, one entry per CDR3 protein. The sample records about 62,000 distinct CDR3 sequences, 55% to 65% being singletons. The source material was cultured non-Tr1 T cells, either the whole culture or a sorted T cell fraction (not recorded which). The TCR originated in a human donor in good health.

Written as DNA, the CDR3 is TGTGCCAGCAGCTTAGTGGGTTCTGGGGCCAACGTCCTGACTTTC. Translated, it gives CASSLVGSGANVLTF. V is TRBV11-2 and J is TRBJ2-6, with D unresolved. This CDR3 contains 15 residues. V shed 1 base and J shed 1 base, with 5 bases lying between them. The V gene's germline CDR1 is SGHAT and CDR2 FQNNGV.